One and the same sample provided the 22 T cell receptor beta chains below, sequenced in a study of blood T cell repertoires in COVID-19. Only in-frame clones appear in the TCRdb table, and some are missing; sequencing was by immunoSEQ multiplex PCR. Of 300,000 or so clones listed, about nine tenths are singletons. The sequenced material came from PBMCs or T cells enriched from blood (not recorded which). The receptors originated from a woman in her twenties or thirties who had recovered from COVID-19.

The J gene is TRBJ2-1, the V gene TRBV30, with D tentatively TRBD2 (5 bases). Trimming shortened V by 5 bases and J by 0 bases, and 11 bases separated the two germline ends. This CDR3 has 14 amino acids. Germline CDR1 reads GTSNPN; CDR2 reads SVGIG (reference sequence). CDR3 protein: CAWAEAASYNEQFF. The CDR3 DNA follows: TGTGCCTGGGCGGAGGCGGCCTCCTACAATGAGCAGTTCTTC.

CDR3 loop: CASSPLEGGNQPQHF. DNA of the CDR3: TGTGCCAGTAGTCCCCTCGAGGGAGGCAATCAGCCCCAGCATTTT. The chain links TRBV19 to TRBJ1-5; no clear D gene. V lost 5 bases and J 2 bases, leaving 13 bases between the germline ends. In germline, CDR1 is LNHDA, CDR2 SQIVND (reference sequence). CDR3 length: 15 amino acids.

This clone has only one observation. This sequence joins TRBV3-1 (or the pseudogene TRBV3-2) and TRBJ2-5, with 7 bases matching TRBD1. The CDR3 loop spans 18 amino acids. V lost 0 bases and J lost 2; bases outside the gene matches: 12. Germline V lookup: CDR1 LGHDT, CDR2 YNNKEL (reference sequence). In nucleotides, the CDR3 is TGTGCCAGCAGCCAAGATTCGGGTCCGGGACAGAGACAAGAGACCCAGTACTTC. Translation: CASSQDSGPGQRQETQYF.

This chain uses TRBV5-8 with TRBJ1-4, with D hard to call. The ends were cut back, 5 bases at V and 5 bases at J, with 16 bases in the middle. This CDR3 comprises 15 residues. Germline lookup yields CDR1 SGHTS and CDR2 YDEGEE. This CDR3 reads CASSPREGSNEKLFF. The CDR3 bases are TGTGCCAGCAGTCCCCGGGAGGGATCGAATGAAAAACTGTTTTTT.

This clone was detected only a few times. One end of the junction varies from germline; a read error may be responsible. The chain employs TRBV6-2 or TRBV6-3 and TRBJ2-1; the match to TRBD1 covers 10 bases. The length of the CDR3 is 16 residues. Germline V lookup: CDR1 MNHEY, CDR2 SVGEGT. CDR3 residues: CASSYRGQGSYSEQFF. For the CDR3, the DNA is TGTGCCAGCAGTTACAGGGGACAGGGGTCCTACAGTGAGCAGTTCTTC.

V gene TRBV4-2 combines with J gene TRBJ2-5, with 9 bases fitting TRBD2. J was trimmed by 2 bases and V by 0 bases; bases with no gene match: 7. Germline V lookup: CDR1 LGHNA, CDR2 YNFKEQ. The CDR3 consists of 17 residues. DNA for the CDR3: TGTGCCAGCAGCCAAGATCCAGCGGGAGGAGTACAAGAGACCCAGTACTTC. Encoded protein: CASSQDPAGGVQETQYF.

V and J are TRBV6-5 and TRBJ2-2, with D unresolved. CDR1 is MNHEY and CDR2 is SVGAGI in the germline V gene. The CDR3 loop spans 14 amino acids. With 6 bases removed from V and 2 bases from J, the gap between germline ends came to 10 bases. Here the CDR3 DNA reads TGTGCCAGCAGGGCCAACCCTAACACCGGGGAGCTGTTTTTT. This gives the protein CASRANPNTGELFF.

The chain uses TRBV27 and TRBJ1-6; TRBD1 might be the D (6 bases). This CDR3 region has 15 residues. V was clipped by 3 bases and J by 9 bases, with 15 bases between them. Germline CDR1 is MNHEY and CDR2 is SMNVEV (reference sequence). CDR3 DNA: TGTGCCAGCAGTTTCTTTACAGGGCTCAGTTCACCCCTCCACTTT. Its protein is CASSFFTGLSSPLHF.

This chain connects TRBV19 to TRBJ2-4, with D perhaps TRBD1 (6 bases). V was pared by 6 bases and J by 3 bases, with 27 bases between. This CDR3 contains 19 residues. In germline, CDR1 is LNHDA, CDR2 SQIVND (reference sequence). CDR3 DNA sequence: TGTGCCAGTAGCAACCCCCAACAGAACAGGGAGACAGGCAAAAACATTCAGTACTTC. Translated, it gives CASSNPQQNRETGKNIQYF. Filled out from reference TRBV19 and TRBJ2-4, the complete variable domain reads DGGITQSPKYLFRKEGQNVTLSCEQNLNHDAMYWYRQDPGQGLRLIYYSQIVNDFQKGDIAEGYSVSREKKESFPLTVTSAQKNPTAFYLCASSNPQQNRETGKNIQYFGAGTRLSVL.

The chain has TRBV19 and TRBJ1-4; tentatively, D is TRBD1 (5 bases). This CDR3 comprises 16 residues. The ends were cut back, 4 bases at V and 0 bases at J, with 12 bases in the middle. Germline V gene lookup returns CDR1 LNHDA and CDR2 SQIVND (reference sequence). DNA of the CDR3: TGTGCCAGTAGTACCCGACAGACTGCAACTAATGAAAAACTGTTTTTT. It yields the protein CASSTRQTATNEKLFF.

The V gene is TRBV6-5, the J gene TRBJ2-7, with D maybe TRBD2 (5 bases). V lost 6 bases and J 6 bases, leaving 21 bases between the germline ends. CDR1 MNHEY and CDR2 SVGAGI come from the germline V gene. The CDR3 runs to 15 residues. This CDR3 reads CASRTAGLTPPEQYF. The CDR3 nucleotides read TGTGCCAGCAGAACAGCTGGACTCACCCCTCCCGAGCAGTACTTC.

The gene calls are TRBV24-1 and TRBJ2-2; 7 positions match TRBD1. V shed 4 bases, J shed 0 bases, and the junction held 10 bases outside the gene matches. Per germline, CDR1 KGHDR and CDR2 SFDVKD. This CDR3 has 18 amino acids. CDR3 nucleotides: TGTGCCACCAGTGAAAACAGGGGAAGGGCGACGAACACCGGGGAGCTGTTTTTT. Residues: CATSENRGRATNTGELFF.

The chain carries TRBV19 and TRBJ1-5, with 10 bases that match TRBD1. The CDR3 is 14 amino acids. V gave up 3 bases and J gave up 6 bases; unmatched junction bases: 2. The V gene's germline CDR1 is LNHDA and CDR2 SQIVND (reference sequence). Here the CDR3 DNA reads TGTGCCAGTAGTATCGACAGGGGGCCTCAGCCCCAGCATTTT. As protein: CASSIDRGPQPQHF. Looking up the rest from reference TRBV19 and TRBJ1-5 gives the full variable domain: DGGITQSPKYLFRKEGQNVTLSCEQNLNHDAMYWYRQDPGQGLRLIYYSQIVNDFQKGDIAEGYSVSREKKESFPLTVTSAQKNPTAFYLCASSIDRGPQPQHFGDGTRLSIL.

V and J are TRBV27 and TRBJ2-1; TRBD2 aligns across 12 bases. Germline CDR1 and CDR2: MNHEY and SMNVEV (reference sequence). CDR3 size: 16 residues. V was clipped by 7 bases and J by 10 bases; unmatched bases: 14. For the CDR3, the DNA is TGTGCCAGCACGGCCTTAGGACTAGCGGGATTACGGGAGCAGTTCTTC. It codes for CASTALGLAGLREQFF.

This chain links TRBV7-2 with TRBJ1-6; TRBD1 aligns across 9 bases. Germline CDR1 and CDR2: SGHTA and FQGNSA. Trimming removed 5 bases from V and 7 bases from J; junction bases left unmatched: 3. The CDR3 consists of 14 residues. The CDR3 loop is CASSIGQGNSPLHF. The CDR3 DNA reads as TGTGCCAGCAGCATCGGACAGGGGAATTCACCCCTCCACTTT.

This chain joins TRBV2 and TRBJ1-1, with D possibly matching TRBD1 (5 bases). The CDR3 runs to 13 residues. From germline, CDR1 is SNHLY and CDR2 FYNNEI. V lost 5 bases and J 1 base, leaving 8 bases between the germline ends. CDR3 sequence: CASSPTENTEAFF. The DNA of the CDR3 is TGTGCCAGCAGTCCGACAGAGAACACTGAAGCTTTCTTT.

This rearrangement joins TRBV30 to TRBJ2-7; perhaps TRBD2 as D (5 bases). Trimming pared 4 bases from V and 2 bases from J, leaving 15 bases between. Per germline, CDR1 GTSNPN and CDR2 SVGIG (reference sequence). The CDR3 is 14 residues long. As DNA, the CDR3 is TGTGCCTGGACCGCCCCGGGGATCGCCTACGAGCAGTACTTC. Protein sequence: CAWTAPGIAYEQYF.

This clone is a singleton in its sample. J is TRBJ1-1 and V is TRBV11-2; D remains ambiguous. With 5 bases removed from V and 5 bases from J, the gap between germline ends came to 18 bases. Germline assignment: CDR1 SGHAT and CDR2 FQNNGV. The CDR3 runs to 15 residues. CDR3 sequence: CASSPRRFSGTEAFF. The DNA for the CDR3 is TGTGCCAGCAGCCCCCGGCGGTTTAGCGGGACTGAAGCTTTCTTT.

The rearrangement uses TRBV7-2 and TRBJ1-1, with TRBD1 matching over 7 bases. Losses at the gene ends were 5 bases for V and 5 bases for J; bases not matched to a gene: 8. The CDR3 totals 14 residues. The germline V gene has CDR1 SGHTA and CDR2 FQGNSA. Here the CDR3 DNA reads TGTGCCAGCAGCCTAGGGACAGTCCAGACTGAAGCTTTCTTT. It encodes CASSLGTVQTEAFF.

CDR3 protein: CASSEFGNSYEQYF. CDR3 sequence (DNA): TGTGCCAGCAGTGAATTCGGGAACTCCTACGAGCAGTACTTC. The V call is TRBV25-1, the J call TRBJ2-7, with TRBD2 as a possible D gene (5 bases). Germline CDR1 MGHDK, CDR2 SYGVNS. Between the trimmed V and J ends, which lost 1 base and 0 bases, there was a span of 7 bases. CDR3 length: 14 residues.

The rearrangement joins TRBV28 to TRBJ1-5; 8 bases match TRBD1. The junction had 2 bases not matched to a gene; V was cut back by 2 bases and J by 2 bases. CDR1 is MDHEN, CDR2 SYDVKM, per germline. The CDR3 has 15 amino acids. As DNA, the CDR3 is TGTGCCAGCAGTTTAACACAGGGGGGCAATCAGCCCCAGCATTTT. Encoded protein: CASSLTQGGNQPQHF.

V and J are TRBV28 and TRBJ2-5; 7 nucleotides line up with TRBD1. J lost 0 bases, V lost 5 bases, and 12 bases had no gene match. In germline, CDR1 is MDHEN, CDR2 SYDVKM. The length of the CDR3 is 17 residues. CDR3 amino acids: CASSNNPGTENQETQYF. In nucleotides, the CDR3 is TGTGCCAGCAGTAACAACCCCGGGACAGAGAACCAAGAGACCCAGTACTTC.